Below, one T cell receptor (beta chain) is given with its context. Its binding antigen is unknown. No quality values exist for individual bases; no much larger clone is one base distant. Within the sample, other DNA sequences also encode this same CDR3. This sample is part of a study of shared clonotypes between healthy human individuals (dated by TCRdb to 2020 to 2021). At the level of the whole study: A couple of women and a few men aged 18 to 49 years were included in the cohort. To estimate repertoire size and how much clonotype sharing occurs between individuals, the study deeply sequenced the blood TCR repertoires of five healthy adults. Per donor, leukapheresis produced somewhere between about 0.8 and 9 billion PBMCs. For each donor, CD4 naive and CD4 memory were each run on three plates, CD8 naive on two plates, and CD8 memory on one plate. Different laboratories and diverse techniques were used to prepare libraries and sequence TCR repertoires, to increase sequencing depth and limit assay-specific biases.

Points the paper makes about the study in general: Based on pairwise subsampling, the degree of clonotype sharing among donors was expected to be affected by sequencing depth. Sampling was restricted to blood, and TCR repertoires in tissue are likely to differ from TCR repertoires in blood. Clonotypes shared by all four sorted-subset donors showed higher generation probabilities than non-shared clonotypes. The genetic and exposure-history diversity represented was limited by the small number of donors. Sharing across a handful of donors was observed for about 5% of naive CD4, over 3% of naive CD8, over 2% of memory CD4, and around 0.44% of memory CD8 clonotypes. Naive subsets generally had larger estimated clonotype richness than memory subsets. Rarefaction of sorted-subset datasets indicated incomplete sequencing despite the large sequencing depth.

At the junction V is shortened by 6 bases and J by 2 bases; bases outside the gene matches: 3. The CDR3 sequence holds 14 residues, the cysteine and phenylalanine included. Only CDR3 DNA is held: 42 bases, read in frame from base 1. CDR1 and CDR2, per the germline V gene (reference sequence), are MNHNY and SVGAGI. Donors were healthy HIV-negative adults with no recently reported acute infections or vaccinations. Every donor was a Caucasian adult residing in Nashville, Tennessee, USA. Magnetic negative selection was used to enrich CD4+ T cells, after which naive cells were positively selected on CD45RA and the negative fraction became the memory subset. Blood was obtained by leukapheresis, after which PBMCs were separated by Ficoll-Histopaque density gradient centrifugation and cryopreserved in liquid nitrogen vapor phase. Analytical flow cytometry was used to check the purity and quantity of every magnetically sorted T cell population. Genomic DNA was isolated from each sorted fraction and quantified by UV absorbance on a Nanodrop 2000c.

Using the deep immunoSEQ assay, TCR CDR3 regions were amplified from genomic DNA by multiplex PCR. Genomic DNA extracted from each cell subset was distributed evenly over all wells of several immunoSEQ 96-well plates, and each plate served as one replicate. For sorted subsets, approximately 190 ng genomic DNA, equal to 30,000 or so T cell genomes, was loaded into each replicate PCR. Purified libraries were quantified with a Qubit 3.0 fluorometer, sized on a Bioanalyzer 2100, and re-quantified with the KAPA Library Quantification kit. Every immunoSEQ 96-well plate was sequenced on a separate single-read 150-cycle Illumina NextSeq 550 flow cell. Per the original workflow: Because the immunoSEQ output held only junctional sequences and lacked quality scores, the filtering could not match the filtering applied to full-length reads. To assign V/J genes and CDR3, sequences were annotated against IMGT germline references using PyIR, a Python wrapper for IgBLAST v1.9. Reads were filtered out if the reads had weak V/J assignments (E-value above 1e-6), no CDR3, stop codons, out-of-frame junctions, or ambiguous translated residues. V3J clonotypes were defined as sequences sharing an identical inferred V gene, J gene, and CDR3 amino acid sequence. The percentage overlap between two repertoires was calculated by dividing the number of shared unique clonotypes by the size of the smaller repertoire. Repertoire richness was assessed with RTK rarefaction, the Chao1 estimator, and Recon v2.1 estimates of unobserved clonotypes. Generation probabilities for all TCRbeta clonotypes obtained by the gDNA method from a handful of donors were computed using OLGA. Here the immuneACCESS table is served through TCRdb, limited to in-frame sequences with V and J called. Missing clones are a known gap in these copies; in checked studies unresolved V genes cover under half, and the rest lacks a known reason. The V and J calls and clone size come from that table; D and trimming were worked out from the DNA. This sample is represented by over 950,000 clones; approximately 75% of them were singletons. Of the sample, approximately 0.95% is held by the ten largest clones.

The sample consisted of memory CD4+ T cells from PBMCs. The cell subset or site label of this sample denotes: CD45RA-negative fraction. The rearrangement joined TRBV6-6 to TRBJ2-7, with 11 bases in between that match TRBD2. The receptor was derived from a man aged 18 to 29 in good health. Some clones in this sample may be carry-over from other donors' samples. The nucleotide sequence is TGTGCCAGCAGGCGGACTAGCGGGCCCTACGAGCAGTACTTC. Its coded protein is CASRRTSGPYEQYF.